A selection of T cell receptor beta chains follows, all from one sample in a study of OX40 agonist ivuxolimab in advanced cancers. Clones were read by immunoSEQ multiplex PCR, and TCRdb kept only the in-frame ones, dropping some. The sample lists about 75,000 clones, roughly 87% occurring once. The sample was CD4+ or CD8+ T cells sorted from blood, taken in a trial of the OX40 agonist ivuxolimab. The source of these receptors is an adult with an advanced solid tumor such as melanoma, head and neck, liver or kidney cancer. Both conserved end residues are part of each CDR3. D genes are given only for firm matches. Clone size is given for some rows only: seen once, a few or many times, or a class if the clone is expanded.

TRBV6-5	NA	NA	TRBJ1-1	TGTGCCAGCAGTTTCGGACTGCAGCTTATGAACACTGAAGCTTTCTTT	CASSFGLQLMNTEAFF
TRBV5-8	NA	NA	TRBJ1-1	TGTGCCAGCAGCCAAACGCGGCTTGAAGCTTTCTTT	CASSQTRLEAFF
TRBV9	NA	TRBD2	TRBJ2-1	TGTGCCAGCAGCGCGGAACTAGCGGGAGTGGGGCCTTACAATGAGCAGTTCTTC	CASSAELAGVGPYNEQFF
TRBV7-9	NA	TRBD2	TRBJ2-7	TGTGCCAGCAGCCCCCCCCGCGGGAGTAGGCACGAGCAGTACTTC	CASSPPRGSRHEQYF
TRBV6-5	NA	NA	TRBJ2-2	TGTGCCAGCAATGGGGAAACCGGGGAGCTGTTTTTT	CASNGETGELFF
TRBV9	NA	NA	TRBJ2-5	TGTGCCAGCAGCGTAGCCCTGGAGACCCAGTACTTC	CASSVALETQYF
TRBV15	few	NA	TRBJ1-5	TGTGCCACCAGCAGGTGGGGGAGCAATCAGCCCCAGCATTTT	CATSRWGSNQPQHF
TRBV7-2	NA	TRBD1	TRBJ1-1	TGTGCCAGCAGAAGGGACAGAGCGAACACTGAAGCTTTCTTT	CASRRDRANTEAFF
TRBV4-2	NA	NA	TRBJ1-4	TGTGCCAGCAGCCAAGAAGGCGGCAGTAATGAAAAACTGTTTTTT	CASSQEGGSNEKLFF
TRBV5-4	NA	NA	TRBJ2-1	TGTGCCAGCAGCTTGGCCCGCAGAAATGAGCAGTTCTTC	CASSLARRNEQFF
TRBV28	few	NA	TRBJ1-5	TGTGCCAGCAGTTTTTTGGATCAGCCCCAGCATTTT	CASSFLDQPQHF
TRBV7-2	NA	NA	TRBJ1-1	TGTGCCAGCAGCCCCTACCCTGGGGGGGCAAGAGGTACTGAAGCTTTCTTT	CASSPYPGGARGTEAFF
TRBV29-1	once	NA	TRBJ1-1	TGCAGCGTAAAGATATCCAGGATCGAAGCTTTCTTT	CSVKISRIEAFF
TRBV19	NA	NA	TRBJ1-3	TGTGCCAGTAGTAGGGGGGACCGGTCCGGAAACACCATATATTTT	CASSRGDRSGNTIYF
TRBV11-1	NA	NA	TRBJ2-5	TGTGCCAGCAGCTTAGGGAATAGAGAGACCCAGTACTTC	CASSLGNRETQYF
TRBV30	NA	TRBD1	TRBJ2-7	TGTGCCTGGACCAGGACAGGGAATTCCTACGAGCAGTACTTC	CAWTRTGNSYEQYF
TRBV19	once	TRBD1	TRBJ1-2	TGTGCCAGTAGTGGGACAGGCGAAACCTATGGCTACACCTTC	CASSGTGETYGYTF
TRBV6-5	NA	TRBD1	TRBJ1-4	TGTGCCAGCGGGACAGGGGAAACTGAAAAACTGTTTTTT	CASGTGETEKLFF
TRBV9	NA	TRBD2	TRBJ2-2	TGTGCCAGCAGCCCACATAGCGGGGGGGCCGGAGCCGGGGAGCTGTTTTTT	CASSPHSGGAGAGELFF
TRBV7-9	NA	NA	TRBJ1-2	TGTGCCAGCAGCCGGTTTGGTAACAGAATTGGCTACACCTTC	CASSRFGNRIGYTF
TRBV19	once	NA	TRBJ1-2	TGTGCCAGTAGTACGGGACTCACCGGCTACACCTTC	CASSTGLTGYTF
TRBV7-2	NA	NA	TRBJ2-1	TGTGCCAGCAGCTTATTCGCAGGTTCCTACAATGAGCAGTTCTTC	CASSLFAGSYNEQFF
TRBV7-2	NA	NA	TRBJ1-5	TGTGCCAGCAGCAGCGGACAGCCCAATCAGCCCCAGCATTTT	CASSSGQPNQPQHF
TRBV10-3	NA	NA	TRBJ1-1	TGTGCCATCAGAAACCGGGATGTCACTTTCTTT	CAIRNRDVTFF
TRBV29-1	NA	TRBD1	TRBJ2-7	TGCAGCGTTGACCTGGACAGGGGCCACGAGCAGTACTTC	CSVDLDRGHEQYF
TRBV19	NA	TRBD2	TRBJ2-1	TGTGCCAGTAGTATCCCACTAGCGGGGGCGGTGGATGAGCAGTTCTTC	CASSIPLAGAVDEQFF
TRBV6-4	NA	TRBD1	TRBJ2-6	TGTGCCAGCAGTGCACAGGGGGCAACCGGGGCCAACGTCCTGACTTTC	CASSAQGATGANVLTF
TRBV9	NA	NA	TRBJ1-4	TGTGCCAGCAGCGTAGATGGGGATGAACTGTTTTTT	CASSVDGDELFF
TRBV18	NA	TRBD1	TRBJ1-1	TGTGCCAGCTCACCGGGACAGGGGGAGGGGAACACTGAAGCTTTCTTT	CASSPGQGEGNTEAFF
TRBV27	NA	NA	TRBJ2-7	TGTGCCAGCGCTTGGGGGCAAAGGGCGGTGCAGTACTTC	CASAWGQRAVQYF
TRBV5-8	NA	NA	TRBJ1-5	TGTGCCAGCCGTGAAAGGGGGTATAGCAATCAGCCCCAGCATTTT	CASRERGYSNQPQHF
TRBV5-8	NA	NA	TRBJ2-3	TGTGCCAGCAGCTTGGGGCAGGGATCATCAGATACGCAGTATTTT	CASSLGQGSSDTQYF
TRBV13	NA	TRBD2	TRBJ2-1	TGTGCCAGCAGCCCGCAGGGTGTGGAGCGGGGGTCCTACAATGAGCAGTTCTTC	CASSPQGVERGSYNEQFF
TRBV6-5	NA	NA	TRBJ1-1	TGTGCCAGCAAGAAGACAGGCTCAGGCACTGAAGCTTTCTTT	CASKKTGSGTEAFF
TRBV7-9	NA	NA	TRBJ2-7	TGTGCCAGCAGCTTTCCGGGCGAGCAGTACTTC	CASSFPGEQYF
TRBV7-6	NA	TRBD1	TRBJ1-2	TGTGCCAGCAGCCACGGACAGGGGGAAGGCTACACCTTC	CASSHGQGEGYTF
TRBV19	NA	NA	TRBJ2-6	TGTGCCAGTGGCCGGACTATCTCTGGGGCCAACGTCCTGACTTTC	CASGRTISGANVLTF
TRBV7-8	NA	NA	TRBJ2-7	TGTGCCAGCAGCTTAGGCCCTTACGACGAGCAGTACTTC	CASSLGPYDEQYF
TRBV11-2	NA	NA	TRBJ2-3	TGTGCCAGCAGCTTAGCGGTGTGGGTAGATACGCAGTATTTT	CASSLAVWVDTQYF
TRBV29-1	NA	NA	TRBJ1-1	TGCAGCGTCCGTGTTTCGCAGATGAACACTGAAGCTTTCTTT	CSVRVSQMNTEAFF
TRBV12-5	NA	NA	TRBJ1-2	TGTGCTAGTGATCCTAGATGGACGGAAGAGACTGGCTACACCTTC	CASDPRWTEETGYTF
TRBV10-3	NA	NA	TRBJ2-7	TGTGCCATCAGTGGGGACGTATCCTCCTACGAGCAGTACTTC	CAISGDVSSYEQYF
TRBV7-6	once	TRBD1	TRBJ1-1	TGTGCCAGCAGCCCCCGGACAGGGCCGGGTGAAGCTTTCTTT	CASSPRTGPGEAFF
TRBV30	NA	NA	TRBJ2-3	TGTGCCTGGAGTGTCGGGGGCAGGGAAGAGTATTTT	CAWSVGGREEYF
TRBV6-1	NA	NA	TRBJ1-1	TGTGCCAGCAGTGACAGGGACACTGAAGCTTTCTTT	CASSDRDTEAFF
TRBV5-6	NA	NA	TRBJ1-3	TGTGCCAGCAGCTCCGGGACCAGCGCTGGAAACACCATATATTTT	CASSSGTSAGNTIYF